This entry features one T cell receptor beta chain sequence. No antigen is known for it. The ends were cut back, 5 bases at V and 4 bases at J, with 19 bases in the middle. The CDR3 runs 16 residues. The germline gives CDR1 SGHDT, CDR2 YYEEEE. This sample is part of a study of CD8 T cells in ankylosing spondylitis. Broader study findings: Seven to nine highly homologous variants formed a TCR beta motif that appeared characteristic of ankylosing spondylitis blood. Some motif variants had been reported before (in reactive arthritis synovial fluid and blood). There was reportedly significant enrichment of clones that were disease-linked in matched ankylosing spondylitis synovial fluid.

Generation of TCR beta libraries employed quantitative 5'-RACE incorporating molecular barcodes. TCRdb used MiXCR to reprocess the 5' RACE reads, holding one entry per CDR3 protein. The sample lists approximately 200,000 distinct CDR3 sequences, around 13% occurring once. The sequencing input was blood, either unsorted or a sorted T cell fraction (not recorded which). The V call is TRBV5-6, the J call TRBJ2-1; no reliable D call. This TCR was sampled from a male donor with ankylosing spondylitis or in good health (not recorded which). DNA of the CDR3: TGTGCCAGCAGAGCCGAATCGGATTCCGCTTACAATGAGCAGTTCTTC. It codes for CASRAESDSAYNEQFF.